This TCR beta chain emerged from a study of OX40 agonist ivuxolimab in advanced cancers. Study overall: Patients enrolled in dose escalation were diagnosed with hepatocellular carcinoma, melanoma, renal cell or head and neck cancer.

Produced via immunoSEQ multiplex PCR; TCRdb's table is partial and in-frame only. The sample records around 40,000 clones, 70% to 85% being singletons. V was pared by 6 bases and J by 5 bases, with 9 bases of the junction left unmatched. Germline loops: CDR1 MDHEN, CDR2 SYDVKM. The CDR3 loop spans 14 amino acids. The source is an adult with an advanced solid tumor such as melanoma, head and neck, liver or kidney cancer. The sample was CD4+ or CD8+ T cells sorted from blood, taken in a trial of the OX40 agonist ivuxolimab. The chain carries TRBV28 and TRBJ2-7, with 8 nucleotides matching TRBD1. In DNA, the CDR3 is TGTGCCAGCAGGGATGACAGGGGACTCCACGAGCAGTACTTC. It is translated as CASRDDRGLHEQYF.